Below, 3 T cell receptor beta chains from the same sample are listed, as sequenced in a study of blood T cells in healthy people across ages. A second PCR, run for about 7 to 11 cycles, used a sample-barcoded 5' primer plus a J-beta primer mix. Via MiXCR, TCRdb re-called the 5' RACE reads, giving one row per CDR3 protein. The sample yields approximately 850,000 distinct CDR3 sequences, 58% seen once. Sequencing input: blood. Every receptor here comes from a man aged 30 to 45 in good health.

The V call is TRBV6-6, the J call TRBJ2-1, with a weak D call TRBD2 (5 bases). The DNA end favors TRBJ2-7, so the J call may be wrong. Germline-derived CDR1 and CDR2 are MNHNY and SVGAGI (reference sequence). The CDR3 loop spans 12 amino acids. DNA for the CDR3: TGTGCCAGCACCCAACGGGGTTACGAGCAGTACTTC. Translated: CASTQRGYEQYF.

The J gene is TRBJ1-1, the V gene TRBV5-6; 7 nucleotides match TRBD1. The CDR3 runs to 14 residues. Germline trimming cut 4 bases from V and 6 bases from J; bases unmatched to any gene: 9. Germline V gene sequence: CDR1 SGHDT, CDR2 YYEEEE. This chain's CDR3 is CASSPRQGGAEAFF. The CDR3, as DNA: TGTGCCAGCAGCCCGAGACAGGGAGGAGCTGAAGCTTTCTTT.

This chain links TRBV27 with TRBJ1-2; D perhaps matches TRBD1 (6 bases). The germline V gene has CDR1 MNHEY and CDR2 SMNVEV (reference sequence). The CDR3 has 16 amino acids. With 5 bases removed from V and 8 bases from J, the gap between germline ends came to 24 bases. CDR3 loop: CASSAEPGTLRNGYTF. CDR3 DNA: TGTGCCAGCAGTGCTGAACCCGGGACACTAAGAAACGGCTACACCTTC.